Included here is one T cell receptor (beta chain) sequence, with context. Germline CDR1 is LGHDT and CDR2 is YNNKEL (reference sequence). The CDR3 totals 13 residues. After removal of 6 bases from V and 6 bases from J, the junction contained 7 bases not matched to a gene. The sample comes from a study of blood T cell repertoires in COVID-19. Study information: Researchers got acute and convalescent COVID-19 samples from the United States, Italy and Spain.

Data came from immunoSEQ multiplex PCR; TCRdb stores just in-frame clones and leaves some out. In the table there are some 200,000 clones, around four fifths of which are singletons. Patients from Seattle were sampled longitudinally, starting during active infection. The source material was peripheral blood. The chain joins TRBV3-1 (or the pseudogene TRBV3-2) to TRBJ1-1; 7 bases line up with TRBD1. This clonotype originated in a woman of 80 years or more with COVID-19, enrolled during active disease. The chain's CDR3 is CASSLGQAPEAFF. The CDR3 DNA reads TGTGCCAGCAGTTTAGGACAGGCCCCTGAAGCTTTCTTT.